Below, 16 T cell receptor beta chains from the same sample are listed, as sequenced in a study of blood T cell repertoires in COVID-19. Here immunoSEQ multiplex PCR was the method, and the copy in TCRdb shows in-frame clones only, minus some. This repertoire shows some 110,000 clones, 82% found once; its top ten account for about 5%. Sequencing was carried out using peripheral blood. The receptors derive from a woman aged 70-85 years with acute or convalescent COVID-19.

V usage is TRBV6-7 and J usage is TRBJ1-5; D remains unclear. TRBV6-7 is reported as an ORF; its role is uncertain. The CDR3 runs 14 residues. V was cut by 2 bases and J by 14 bases, with 19 bases left in between. CDR3 residues: CASSYVKEGAPEHF. The CDR3 bases are TGTGCCAGCAGTTACGTTAAGGAGGGTGCACCCGAGCATTTT.

The gene calls are TRBV6-5 and TRBJ2-3; TRBD1 might be the D (5 bases). V was clipped by 6 bases and J by 5 bases, with 12 bases between them. Germline CDR1 is MNHEY and CDR2 is SVGAGI. The CDR3 spans 13 residues. The CDR3 coding sequence is TGTGCCAGCAGACGAGCAGGGATAGATACGCAGTATTTT. This translates into CASRRAGIDTQYF.

The V gene is TRBV4-2, the J gene TRBJ1-5; a possible D gene is TRBD1 (6 bases). This CDR3 contains 15 residues. Germline lookup yields CDR1 LGHNA and CDR2 YNFKEQ. Trimming shortened V by 4 bases and J by 0 bases, and 10 bases separated the two germline ends. The CDR3 region is CASSPQGYSNQPQHF. The DNA of the CDR3 is TGTGCCAGCAGCCCGCAGGGGTATAGCAATCAGCCCCAGCATTTT.

The rearrangement links TRBV5-1 to TRBJ2-7; weak D call: TRBD1 (5 bases). V lost 4 bases and J 7 bases, leaving 24 bases between the germline ends. Per germline, CDR1 SGHRS and CDR2 YFSETQ. The CDR3 length is 16 residues. The CDR3 DNA reads as TGCGCCAGCAGCCCGGGTTGGGCAGGGCCTTCCGTGGAGCAGTACTTC. Translation: CASSPGWAGPSVEQYF.

The V call is TRBV9, the J call TRBJ2-1; 10 nucleotides agree with TRBD1. This CDR3 spans 16 amino acids. CDR1 is SGDLS, CDR2 YYNGEE, per germline. V lost 2 bases, J lost 3 bases, and 5 bases stayed unmatched. The CDR3 sequence: CASSVGRDRGYNEQFF. CDR3 DNA sequence: TGTGCCAGCAGCGTCGGAAGGGACAGGGGCTACAATGAGCAGTTCTTC.

The V gene is TRBV5-1, the J gene TRBJ2-3; 8 positions agree with TRBD2. The CDR3 contains 15 residues. The V gene end was trimmed by 2 bases and the J gene end by 5 bases; junction bases not matched to a gene: 7. Germline V CDR1 and CDR2: SGHRS, YFSETQ. The CDR3 loop reads CASSFAGGEGDTQYF. CDR3 in DNA: TGCGCCAGCAGCTTCGCGGGGGGCGAGGGAGATACGCAGTATTTT.

The gene calls are TRBV19 and TRBJ2-5; TRBD2 matches at 13 bases. Germline trimming cut 3 bases from V and 2 bases from J; bases unmatched to any gene: 12. The germline gives CDR1 LNHDA, CDR2 SQIVND (reference sequence). The CDR3 extends over 19 amino acids. The CDR3 coding sequence is TGTGCCAGTAGTATCATCCCGGGACTAGCGGGGACCTTACAAGAGACCCAGTACTTC. This codes for CASSIIPGLAGTLQETQYF. The variable domain in full, completed from reference TRBV19 and TRBJ2-5, reads DGGITQSPKYLFRKEGQNVTLSCEQNLNHDAMYWYRQDPGQGLRLIYYSQIVNDFQKGDIAEGYSVSREKKESFPLTVTSAQKNPTAFYLCASSIIPGLAGTLQETQYFGPGTRLLVL.

This clone was picked up one time. The chain joins TRBV6-2 or TRBV6-3 to TRBJ1-2, with D possibly matching TRBD1 (6 bases). Germline V gene data show CDR1 as MNHEY and CDR2 as SVGEGT. Trimming pared 5 bases from V and 4 bases from J, leaving 8 bases between. CDR3 length equals 12 residues. For the CDR3, the DNA is TGTGCCAGCAGTATGGGGGCCTATGGCTACACCTTC. Amino acid sequence: CASSMGAYGYTF.

This rearrangement joins TRBV18 to TRBJ2-5; the match to TRBD2 covers 8 bases. V lost 6 bases, J lost 5 bases, and 11 bases stayed unmatched. Looked up from germline, CDR1 is KGHSH and CDR2 is LQKENI. The CDR3 covers 15 residues. CDR3 sequence reads: CASSQTSGNSETQYF. CDR3 in DNA: TGTGCCAGCTCTCAAACTAGCGGAAATTCCGAGACCCAGTACTTC.

The chain has TRBV11-3 and TRBJ2-7; D may be TRBD2 (5 bases). CDR3 length: 14 amino acids. V was pared by 6 bases and J by 1 base, with 13 bases between. Germline CDR1 SGHNT, CDR2 YENEEA. CDR3 nucleotides: TGTGCCAGCAGTCCCGTCCGGGAATCCTACGAGCAGTACTTC. This translates into CASSPVRESYEQYF.

This rearrangement joins TRBV10-3 to TRBJ1-3; D is undetermined. V was clipped by 0 bases and J by 1 base, with 10 bases between them. The germline CDR1 and CDR2 sequences are ENHRY and SYGVKD. The CDR3 is 16 amino acids. In nucleotides, the CDR3 is TGTGCCATCAGTGAGTCTTTCTCCCGGTCTGGAAACACCATATATTTT. It codes for CAISESFSRSGNTIYF.

The chain is built from TRBV11-2 and TRBJ2-7; perhaps TRBD2 as D (5 bases). CDR1 and CDR2 from the germline V gene are SGHAT and FQNNGV. There are 11 residues in the CDR3. V was pared by 2 bases and J by 9 bases, with 8 bases between. For the CDR3, the DNA is TGTGCCAGCAGCTTACAAGGAGGGCAGTACGTC. This sequence encodes CASSLQGGQYV.

The CDR3 region has the DNA TGTGCCAGTATTCCGGGACAGGGGACTGAAGCTTTCTTT. It specifies CASIPGQGTEAFF. The V gene is TRBV19, the J gene TRBJ1-1; TRBD1 matches at 10 bases. CDR3 length: 13 residues. Trimming at V came to 7 bases and at J to 5 bases, leaving 4 bases not matched to a gene. The V gene's germline CDR1 is LNHDA and CDR2 SQIVND (reference sequence).

CDR3 sequence reads: CASSYSSLGGAEQYF. For the CDR3, the DNA is TGTGCCAGCAGTTACTCGAGCCTTGGAGGAGCCGAGCAGTACTTC. The J gene is TRBJ2-7, the V gene TRBV6-5; maybe TRBD2 (5 bases). Germline lookup yields CDR1 MNHEY and CDR2 SVGAGI. The CDR3 spans 15 residues. V lost 0 bases and J lost 6, with 15 bases in between.

This clone was recorded a few times. The chain has TRBV6-2 or TRBV6-3 and TRBJ1-1, with D possibly matching TRBD1 (6 bases). CDR3 length: 11 residues. With 5 bases removed from V and 10 bases from J, the gap between germline ends came to 11 bases. Per the germline V gene, CDR1 is MNHEY and CDR2 is SVGEGT. In DNA form, the CDR3 reads TGTGCCAGCAGTAAACAGGGAAGAGCTTTCTTT. Its protein product is CASSKQGRAFF.

The gene calls are TRBV9 and TRBJ2-7; D may be TRBD1 (5 bases). CDR3 length: 11 amino acids. Germline values: CDR1 SGDLS, CDR2 YYNGEE. Trimming left V 6 bases short and J 6 bases short, with 10 bases between. CDR3 residues: CASMEGVEQYF. CDR3 nucleotides: TGTGCCAGCATGGAAGGGGTCGAGCAGTACTTC.